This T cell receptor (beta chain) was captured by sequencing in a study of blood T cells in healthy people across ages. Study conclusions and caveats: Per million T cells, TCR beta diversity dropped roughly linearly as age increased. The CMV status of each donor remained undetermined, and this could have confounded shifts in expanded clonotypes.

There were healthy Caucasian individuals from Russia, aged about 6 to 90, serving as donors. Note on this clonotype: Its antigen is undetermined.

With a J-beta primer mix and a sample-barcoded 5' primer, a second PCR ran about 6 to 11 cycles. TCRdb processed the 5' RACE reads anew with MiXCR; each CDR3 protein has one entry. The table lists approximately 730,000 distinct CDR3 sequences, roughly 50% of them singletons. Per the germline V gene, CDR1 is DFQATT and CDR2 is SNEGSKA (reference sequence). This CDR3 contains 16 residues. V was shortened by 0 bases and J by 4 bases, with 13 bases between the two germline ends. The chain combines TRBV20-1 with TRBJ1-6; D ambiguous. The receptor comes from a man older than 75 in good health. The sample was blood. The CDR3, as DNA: TGCAGTGCTAGAGATTTAAAGGATTCTTATAATTCACCCCTCCACTTT. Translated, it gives CSARDLKDSYNSPLHF.